The 18 T cell receptor beta chains given below trace back to one sample, sequenced in a study of tissue T cells after allogeneic stem cell transplantation. Steroid-refractory graft-versus-host disease after allogeneic hematopoietic cell transplant qualified adults for prospective research-autopsy enrollment. Clones were sequenced by immunoSEQ multiplex PCR, and TCRdb holds only the in-frame ones, with some missing. Among 2,700 or so clones, approximately 67% were seen once, and the ten largest hold roughly 15%. The sample in question was ascending colon tissue, obtained at autopsy. The receptors shown here come from an older male patient with steroid-refractory graft-versus-host disease after an allogeneic stem cell transplant. The graft donor may account for some of the T cells.

This clone turned up a few times. CDR3 residues: CASSQEEAGSGNTIYF. CDR3 bases: TGCGCCAGCAGCCAAGAAGAGGCAGGGTCTGGAAACACCATATATTTT. This chain connects TRBV4-1 to TRBJ1-3, with a possible D match to TRBD1 (5 bases). V dropped 0 bases and J dropped 1 base, with 10 bases sitting between them. The CDR3 covers 16 residues. Germline-derived CDR1 and CDR2 are MGHRA and YSYEKL.

The rearrangement links TRBV19 to TRBJ2-6; D uncertain. The CDR3 loop spans 15 amino acids. The V and J ends lost 5 bases and 0 bases respectively, with 8 bases between them. Per germline, CDR1 LNHDA and CDR2 SQIVND (reference sequence). The CDR3 sequence is CASSVLRSGANVLTF. CDR3 coding DNA: TGTGCCAGTAGTGTACTGCGCTCTGGGGCCAACGTCCTGACTTTC.

V is TRBV7-9 and J is TRBJ1-1; D call uncertain. Germline CDR1 is SEHNR and CDR2 is FQNEAQ (reference sequence). V lost 1 base and J lost 5, with 5 bases in between. The CDR3 is 12 amino acids. The CDR3 DNA sequence: TGTGCCAGCAGCTTAGTCCAAACTGAAGCTTTCTTT. Translated: CASSLVQTEAFF.

The chain links TRBV3-1 (or the pseudogene TRBV3-2) to TRBJ1-1; no reliable D call. Germline V lookup: CDR1 LGHDT, CDR2 YNNKEL (reference sequence). This CDR3 has 14 residues. The V end was cut by 1 base, the J end by 1 base, with 7 bases between. CDR3 region: CASSQVQGNTEAFF. The DNA for the CDR3 is TGTGCCAGCAGCCAAGTTCAAGGGAACACTGAAGCTTTCTTT.

V is TRBV6-6 and J is TRBJ2-1; D might be TRBD1 (6 bases). This CDR3 contains 13 residues. Trimming removed 4 bases from V and 9 bases from J, with 13 bases in between. The V gene's germline CDR1 is MNHNY and CDR2 SVGAGI (reference sequence). CDR3 sequence reads: CASSFQGSGEQFF. CDR3 in DNA: TGTGCCAGCAGTTTCCAGGGGTCAGGTGAGCAGTTCTTC.

J is TRBJ1-6 and V is TRBV25-1; D not certain. The germline CDR1 and CDR2 sequences are MGHDK and SYGVNS. The V end lost 3 bases, the J end lost 9 bases, and 18 bases lay between the germline ends. The length of the CDR3 is 16 residues. CDR3 amino acids: CASSDHGFGLFSPLHF. In nucleotides, the CDR3 is TGTGCCAGCAGTGATCACGGGTTTGGGCTTTTTTCACCCCTCCACTTT.

The V and J genes are TRBV19 and TRBJ1-1; possible D gene TRBD1, 5 bases. The germline CDR1 and CDR2 sequences are LNHDA and SQIVND (reference sequence). V was pared by 4 bases and J by 0 bases, with 12 bases between. The CDR3 spans 15 residues. The CDR3 coding sequence is TGTGCCAGTAGTAAGGGGCGGATTATGAACACTGAAGCTTTCTTT. Amino acids: CASSKGRIMNTEAFF.

This clone is labeled large. This chain uses TRBV11-1 with TRBJ2-6; no clear D. Germline assignment: CDR1 SGHAT and CDR2 FQDESV (reference sequence). Trimming left V 6 bases short and J 0 bases short, with 9 bases between. This CDR3 has 15 amino acids. The CDR3 is CASRGMDSGANVLTF. In DNA form, the CDR3 reads TGTGCCAGCAGAGGGATGGACTCTGGGGCCAACGTCCTGACTTTC.

The chain is built from TRBV4-3 and TRBJ1-4; no clear D gene. The V gene's germline CDR1 is LGHNA and CDR2 YSLEER. V dropped 4 bases and J dropped 6 bases, with 15 bases sitting between them. The CDR3 has 15 residues. CDR3 amino acids: CASSLRPSADEKLFF. CDR3 coding DNA: TGCGCCAGCAGCCTAAGACCCTCGGCGGATGAAAAACTGTTTTTT.

The table lists this clone with a few counts. This sequence joins TRBV29-1 and TRBJ2-2; a possible D gene is TRBD2 (5 bases). The germline V gene encodes CDR1 SQVTM and CDR2 ANQGSEA. Trimming pared 4 bases from V and 8 bases from J, leaving 20 bases between. The CDR3 runs to 15 residues. The CDR3 loop is CSVGIRTPREGELFF. For the CDR3, the DNA is TGCAGCGTTGGGATTAGGACCCCTCGGGAAGGGGAGCTGTTTTTT.

This chain joins TRBV3-1 (or the pseudogene TRBV3-2) and TRBJ1-1, with 8 bases lining up with TRBD1. CDR3 length equals 14 residues. The germline V gene encodes CDR1 LGHDT and CDR2 YNNKEL (reference sequence). The junction had 7 bases not matched to a gene; V was cut back by 4 bases and J by 6 bases. The CDR3 here is CASSRIQGVAEAFF. The CDR3 DNA is TGTGCCAGCAGCCGAATACAGGGGGTTGCTGAAGCTTTCTTT.

V usage is TRBV10-3 and J usage is TRBJ2-2; 10 bases match TRBD2. Germline CDR1 ENHRY, CDR2 SYGVKD. The CDR3 loop spans 18 amino acids. Germline trimming cut 3 bases from V and 4 bases from J; bases unmatched to any gene: 11. The CDR3, as DNA: TGTGCCATCAGTGACCCTACTCTAGCGGGGGACCTCACCGGGGAGCTGTTTTTT. Its protein product is CAISDPTLAGDLTGELFF.

There are a few counts of this clone. This sequence joins TRBV11-2 and TRBJ2-7; possible D gene TRBD1, 7 bases. This CDR3 is 18 amino acids long. The ends were cut back, 1 base at V and 2 bases at J, with 21 bases in the middle. Germline lookup yields CDR1 SGHAT and CDR2 FQNNGV. The CDR3: CASSLGGASRGVAYEQYF. CDR3 DNA: TGTGCCAGCAGCTTAGGGGGCGCTAGCAGGGGGGTTGCCTACGAGCAGTACTTC.

This clone has just a few counts. CDR3 DNA: TGTGCCAGACCTACGACAGGGGGTTTTGGTGGCTACACCTTC. It translates to CARPTTGGFGGYTF. The rearrangement links TRBV2 to TRBJ1-2; the match to TRBD1 covers 9 bases. V gave up 9 bases and J gave up 7 bases; unmatched junction bases: 12. The CDR3 length is 14 residues. The germline V gene encodes CDR1 SNHLY and CDR2 FYNNEI.

This chain connects TRBV24-1 to TRBJ2-3, with TRBD2 as a possible D gene (5 bases). Germline CDR1 and CDR2: KGHDR and SFDVKD. Trimming removed 4 bases at V and 0 bases at J, with 13 bases between. This CDR3 contains 16 residues. CDR3 protein: CATSDPSSSSTDTQYF. In DNA, the CDR3 is TGTGCCACCAGTGACCCTAGCAGTTCCAGCACAGATACGCAGTATTTT.

This clone is large in the sample. The chain carries TRBV19 and TRBJ1-2; unclear D gene. V was cut by 3 bases and J by 5 bases, with 19 bases left in between. Germline values: CDR1 LNHDA, CDR2 SQIVND (reference sequence). This CDR3 spans 16 amino acids. CDR3 protein: CASSITVGDTRYGYTF. In DNA, the CDR3 is TGTGCCAGTAGTATCACCGTGGGCGACACTAGATATGGCTACACCTTC.

The chain combines TRBV12-3 or TRBV12-4 with TRBJ2-2; TRBD2 aligns across 7 bases. This CDR3 contains 12 residues. Losses at the gene ends were 6 bases for V and 7 bases for J; bases not matched to a gene: 2. CDR3 sequence (DNA): TGTGCCAGCAGGTGGGAGGGCGGGGAGCTGTTTTTT. It specifies CASRWEGGELFF.

The chain uses TRBV6-5 and TRBJ1-5, with TRBD1 as a possible D gene (5 bases). Germline-derived CDR1 and CDR2 are MNHEY and SVGAGI. The CDR3 runs to 14 residues. V was pared by 7 bases and J by 4 bases, with 14 bases between. Here the CDR3 reads CASKPQGGNQPQHF. Here the CDR3 DNA reads TGTGCCAGCAAGCCCCAGGGAGGAAATCAGCCCCAGCATTTT.